The rows below give T cell receptor beta chains drawn from one sample of a study of cytomegalovirus exposure and HLA in healthy donors. The method was immunoSEQ multiplex PCR; TCRdb's version includes in-frame clones alone and lacks a portion of them. The sample has approximately 300,000 clones, more than 80% seen once. Specimen: PBMCs. The receptors shown here come from a woman aged 18-35 years in good health and CMV-seronegative. CDR3s include the opening cysteine and the closing phenylalanine or tryptophan. The D gene is left open where the match is weak. Some rows have no size entry. The others give once, few or many, or a class for an expanded clone.

J gene: TRBJ2-5; V gene: TRBV18; D gene: TRBD2; clone size: -; CDR3 DNA: TGTGCCAGCTCACCCATCCCCGGGACTAGCGTGAAGACCCAGTACTTC; CDR3 protein: CASSPIPGTSVKTQYF
J gene: TRBJ1-3; V gene: TRBV13; D gene: -; clone size: -; CDR3 DNA: TGTGCCAGCAGCTTAGGGACAATCTTCTCTGGAAACACCATATATTTT; CDR3 protein: CASSLGTIFSGNTIYF
J gene: TRBJ2-5; V gene: TRBV7-3; D gene: -; clone size: -; CDR3 DNA: TGTGCCAGCAGCCGGCGACAGGGAGGGACCCAGTACTTC; CDR3 protein: CASSRRQGGTQYF
J gene: TRBJ1-2; V gene: TRBV6-6; D gene: -; clone size: few; CDR3 DNA: TGTGCCAGCAGTTACGGTCTGGGAGGGCTATCTCGGGGCTACACCTTC; CDR3 protein: CASSYGLGGLSRGYTF
J gene: TRBJ2-5; V gene: TRBV6-5; D gene: TRBD2; clone size: -; CDR3 DNA: TGTGCCAGCAGTTACTCGATGGCTAGCGGGAAAGAGACCCAGTACTTC; CDR3 protein: CASSYSMASGKETQYF
J gene: TRBJ2-1; V gene: TRBV10-2; D gene: TRBD2; clone size: -; CDR3 DNA: TGCGCCAGCAGTGCCGGGACTAGCGGTGCCTACAATGAGCAGTTCTTC; CDR3 protein: CASSAGTSGAYNEQFF
J gene: TRBJ1-5; V gene: TRBV28; D gene: -; clone size: -; CDR3 DNA: TGTGCCAGCAGTAGGGCGGGACCGAACTGGCATTTT; CDR3 protein: CASSRAGPNWHF
J gene: TRBJ2-7; V gene: TRBV7-2; D gene: -; clone size: -; CDR3 DNA: TGTGCCAGCAGCTACAGCGGAGGCTCCTACGAGCAGTACTTC; CDR3 protein: CASSYSGGSYEQYF
J gene: TRBJ2-2; V gene: TRBV19; D gene: -; clone size: -; CDR3 DNA: TGTGCCAGTAGTCCCCAGGGAGGCGCCGGGGAGCTGTTTTTT; CDR3 protein: CASSPQGGAGELFF
J gene: TRBJ2-3; V gene: TRBV7-2; D gene: -; clone size: few; CDR3 DNA: TGTGCCAGCAGCCCCTTCACAGATACGCAGTATTTT; CDR3 protein: CASSPFTDTQYF
J gene: TRBJ2-7; V gene: TRBV28; D gene: -; clone size: -; CDR3 DNA: TGTGCCAGCAGTCGAACTGTCTCCGAGCAGTACTTC; CDR3 protein: CASSRTVSEQYF
J gene: TRBJ2-1; V gene: TRBV5-1; D gene: -; clone size: -; CDR3 DNA: TGCGCCAGCAGCTTGGCCACGGGATGGAATGGTGAGCAGTTCTTC; CDR3 protein: CASSLATGWNGEQFF
J gene: TRBJ1-2; V gene: TRBV2; D gene: -; clone size: -; CDR3 DNA: TGTGCCAGCAGTGAAGGACAGATCTATGGCTACACCTTC; CDR3 protein: CASSEGQIYGYTF
J gene: TRBJ2-1; V gene: TRBV7-9; D gene: -; clone size: -; CDR3 DNA: TGTGCCAGCAGCTTGGGGCAGGGGAGATACAATGAGCAGTTCTTC; CDR3 protein: CASSLGQGRYNEQFF
J gene: TRBJ2-5; V gene: TRBV13; D gene: TRBD2; clone size: -; CDR3 DNA: TGTGCCAGCAGCTTAGGGATGCGGGAGGGCCAGGAGACCCAGTACTTC; CDR3 protein: CASSLGMREGQETQYF